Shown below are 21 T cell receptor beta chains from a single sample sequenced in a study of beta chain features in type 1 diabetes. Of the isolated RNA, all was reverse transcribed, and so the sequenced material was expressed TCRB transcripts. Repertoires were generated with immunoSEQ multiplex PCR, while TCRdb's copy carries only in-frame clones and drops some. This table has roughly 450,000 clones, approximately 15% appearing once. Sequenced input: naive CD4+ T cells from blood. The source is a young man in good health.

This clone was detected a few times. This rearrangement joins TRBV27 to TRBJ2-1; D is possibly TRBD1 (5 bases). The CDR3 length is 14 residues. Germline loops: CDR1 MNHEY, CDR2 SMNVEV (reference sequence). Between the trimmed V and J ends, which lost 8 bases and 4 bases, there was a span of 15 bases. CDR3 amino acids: CASAREDQYNEQFF. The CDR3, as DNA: TGTGCCAGCGCCAGGGAAGATCAGTACAATGAGCAGTTCTTC.

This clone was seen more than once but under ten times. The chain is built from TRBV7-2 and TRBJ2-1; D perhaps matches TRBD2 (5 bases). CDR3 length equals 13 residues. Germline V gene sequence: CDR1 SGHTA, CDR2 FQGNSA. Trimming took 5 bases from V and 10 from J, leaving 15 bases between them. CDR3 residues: CASSQAHGKEQFF. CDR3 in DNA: TGTGCCAGCAGCCAGGCCCACGGGAAGGAGCAGTTCTTC.

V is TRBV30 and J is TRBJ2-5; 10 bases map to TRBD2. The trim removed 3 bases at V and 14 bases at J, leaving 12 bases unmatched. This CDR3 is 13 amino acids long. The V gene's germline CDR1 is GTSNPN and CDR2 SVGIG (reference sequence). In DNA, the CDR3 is TGTGCCTGGAGGACCTCCCGTGGGACTAGCGAATACTTC. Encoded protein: CAWRTSRGTSEYF.

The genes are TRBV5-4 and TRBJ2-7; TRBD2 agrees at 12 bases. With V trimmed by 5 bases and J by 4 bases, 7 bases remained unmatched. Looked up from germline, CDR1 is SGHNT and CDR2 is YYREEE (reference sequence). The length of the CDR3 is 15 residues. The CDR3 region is CASRTSGSSGYEQYV. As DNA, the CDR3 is TGTGCCAGCAGGACTAGCGGGAGCAGCGGTTACGAGCAGTACGTC.

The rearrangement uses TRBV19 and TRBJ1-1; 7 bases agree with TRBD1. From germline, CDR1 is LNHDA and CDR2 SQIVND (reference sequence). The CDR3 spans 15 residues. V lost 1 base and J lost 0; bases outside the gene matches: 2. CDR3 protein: CASSIGGTVNTEAFF. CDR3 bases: TGTGCCAGTAGTATAGGTGGGACAGTGAACACTGAAGCTTTCTTT.

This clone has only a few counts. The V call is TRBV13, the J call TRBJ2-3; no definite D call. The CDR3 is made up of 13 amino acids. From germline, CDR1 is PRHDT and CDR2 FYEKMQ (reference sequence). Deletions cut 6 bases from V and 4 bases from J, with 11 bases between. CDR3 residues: CASSFAGADTQYF. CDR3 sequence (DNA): TGTGCCAGCAGTTTCGCTGGGGCAGATACGCAGTATTTT. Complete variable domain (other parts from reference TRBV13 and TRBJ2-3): AAGVIQSPRHLIKEKRETATLKCYPIPRHDTVYWYQQGPGQDPQFLISFYEKMQSDKGSIPDRFSAQQFSDYHSELNMSSLELGDSALYFCASSFAGADTQYFGPGTRLTVL.

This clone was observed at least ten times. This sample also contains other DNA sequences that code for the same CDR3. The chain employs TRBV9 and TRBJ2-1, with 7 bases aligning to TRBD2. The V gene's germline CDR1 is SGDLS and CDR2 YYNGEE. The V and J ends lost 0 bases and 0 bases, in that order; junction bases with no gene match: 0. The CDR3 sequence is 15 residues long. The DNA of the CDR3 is TGTGCCAGCAGCGTAGCGGGGGGCTCCTACAATGAGCAGTTCTTC. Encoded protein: CASSVAGGSYNEQFF.

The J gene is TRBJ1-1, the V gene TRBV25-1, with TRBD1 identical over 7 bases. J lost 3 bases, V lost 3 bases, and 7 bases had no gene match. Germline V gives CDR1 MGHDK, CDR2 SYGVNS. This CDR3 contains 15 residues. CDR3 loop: CASSDRAQGDTEAFF. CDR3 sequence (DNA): TGTGCCAGCAGTGATAGGGCCCAGGGGGACACTGAAGCTTTCTTT.

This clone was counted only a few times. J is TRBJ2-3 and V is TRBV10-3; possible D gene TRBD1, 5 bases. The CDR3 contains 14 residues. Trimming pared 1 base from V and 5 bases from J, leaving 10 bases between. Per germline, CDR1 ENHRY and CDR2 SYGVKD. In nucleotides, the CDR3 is TGTGCCATCAGTGAGTTATACCAGGGAGATACGCAGTATTTT. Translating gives CAISELYQGDTQYF.

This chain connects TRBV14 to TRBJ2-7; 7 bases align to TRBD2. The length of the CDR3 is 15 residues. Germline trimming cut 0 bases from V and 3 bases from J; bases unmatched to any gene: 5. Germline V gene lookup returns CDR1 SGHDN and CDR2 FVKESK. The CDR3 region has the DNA TGTGCCAGCAGCCAAGATCGTGAGCGGGGCTACGAGCAGTACGTC. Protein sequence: CASSQDRERGYEQYV.

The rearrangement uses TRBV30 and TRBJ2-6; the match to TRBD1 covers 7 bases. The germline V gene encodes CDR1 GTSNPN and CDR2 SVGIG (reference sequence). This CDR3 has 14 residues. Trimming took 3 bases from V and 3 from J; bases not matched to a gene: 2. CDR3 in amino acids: CAWRAGGGANVLTF. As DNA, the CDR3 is TGTGCCTGGAGGGCAGGGGGTGGGGCCAACGTCCTGACTTTC.

CDR3 residues: CASSVTGYGNTIYF. CDR3 in DNA: TGTGCCAGCAGCGTCACAGGGTACGGAAACACCATATATTTT. The chain employs TRBV9 and TRBJ1-3, with a tentative D call TRBD1 (6 bases). The CDR3 length is 14 residues. The V gene's germline CDR1 is SGDLS and CDR2 YYNGEE. The V and J ends lost 2 bases and 4 bases respectively, with 10 bases between them. Full variable domain (rest looked up from reference TRBV9 and TRBJ1-3): DSGVTQTPKHLITATGQRVTLRCSPRSGDLSVYWYQQSLDQGLQFLIQYYNGEERAKGNILERFSAQQFPDLHSELNLSSLELGDSALYFCASSVTGYGNTIYFGEGSWLTVV.

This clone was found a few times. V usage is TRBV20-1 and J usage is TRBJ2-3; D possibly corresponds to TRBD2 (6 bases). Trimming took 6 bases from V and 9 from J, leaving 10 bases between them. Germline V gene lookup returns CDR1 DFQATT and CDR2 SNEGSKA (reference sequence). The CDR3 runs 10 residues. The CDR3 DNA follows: TGCAGTGCGTGGGGGGAGACGCAGTATTTT. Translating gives CSAWGETQYF.

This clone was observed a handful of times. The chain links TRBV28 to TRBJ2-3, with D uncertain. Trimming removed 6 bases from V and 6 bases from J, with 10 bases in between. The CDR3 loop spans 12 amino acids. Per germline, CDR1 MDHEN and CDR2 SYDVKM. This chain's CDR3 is CASSRLGDTQYF. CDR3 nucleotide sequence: TGTGCCAGCAGCCGTCTTGGGGATACGCAGTATTTT.

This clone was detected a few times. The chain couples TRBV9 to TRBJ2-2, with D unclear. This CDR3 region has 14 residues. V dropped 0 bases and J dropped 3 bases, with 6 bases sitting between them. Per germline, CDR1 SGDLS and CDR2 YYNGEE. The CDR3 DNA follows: TGTGCCAGCAGCGTAGGATCCTACACCGGGGAGCTGTTTTTT. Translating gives CASSVGSYTGELFF.

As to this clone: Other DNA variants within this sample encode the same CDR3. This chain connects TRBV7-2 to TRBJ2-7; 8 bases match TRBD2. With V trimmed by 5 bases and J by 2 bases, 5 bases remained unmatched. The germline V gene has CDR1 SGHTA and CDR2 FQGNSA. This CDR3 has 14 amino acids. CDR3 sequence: CASSPRGGPYEQYF. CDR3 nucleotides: TGTGCCAGCAGCCCCCGGGGGGGGCCCTACGAGCAGTACTTC. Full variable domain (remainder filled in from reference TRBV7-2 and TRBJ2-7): GAGVSQSPSNKVTEKGKDVELRCDPISGHTALYWYRQSLGQGLEFLIYFQGNSAPDKSGLPSDRFSAERTGGSVSTLTIQRTQQEDSAVYLCASSPRGGPYEQYFGPGTRLTVT.

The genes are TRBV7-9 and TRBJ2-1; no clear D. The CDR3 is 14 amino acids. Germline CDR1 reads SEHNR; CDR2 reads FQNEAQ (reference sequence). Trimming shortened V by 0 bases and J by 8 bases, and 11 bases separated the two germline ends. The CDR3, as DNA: TGTGCCAGCAGCTTAGCGCGGTTTGGCGATGAGCAGTTCTTC. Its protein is CASSLARFGDEQFF.

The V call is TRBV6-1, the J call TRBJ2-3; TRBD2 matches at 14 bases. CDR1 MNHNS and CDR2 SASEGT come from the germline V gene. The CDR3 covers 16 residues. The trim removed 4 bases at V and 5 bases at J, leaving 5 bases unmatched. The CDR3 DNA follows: TGTGCCAGCAGTGGTCTGGGACTAGCGGGAGTAGATACGCAGTATTTT. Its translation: CASSGLGLAGVDTQYF.

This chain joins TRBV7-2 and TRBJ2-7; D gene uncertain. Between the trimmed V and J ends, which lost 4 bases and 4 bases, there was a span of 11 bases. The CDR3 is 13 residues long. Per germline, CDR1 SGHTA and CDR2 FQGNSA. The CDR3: CASSSSADYEQYV. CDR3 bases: TGTGCCAGCAGCTCGAGCGCGGATTACGAGCAGTACGTC.

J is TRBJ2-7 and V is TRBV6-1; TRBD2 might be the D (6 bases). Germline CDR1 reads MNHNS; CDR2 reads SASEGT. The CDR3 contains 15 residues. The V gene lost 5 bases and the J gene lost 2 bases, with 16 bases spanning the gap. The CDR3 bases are TGTGCCAGCAGTAGGGTTGGGAGGCACGCCTACGAGCAGTACTTC. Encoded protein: CASSRVGRHAYEQYF.

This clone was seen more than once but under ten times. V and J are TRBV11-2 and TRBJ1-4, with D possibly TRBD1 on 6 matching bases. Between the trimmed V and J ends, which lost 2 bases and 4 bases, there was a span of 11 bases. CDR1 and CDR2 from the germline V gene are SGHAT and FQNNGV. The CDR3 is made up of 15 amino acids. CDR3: CASSLQGYDNEKLFF. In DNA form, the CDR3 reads TGTGCCAGCAGCTTACAGGGGTATGATAATGAAAAACTGTTTTTT.